The 2 T cell receptor beta chains in this list originate from one sample, sequenced in a study of T cell responses to AZD1222 COVID-19 vaccine. The protocol was immunoSEQ multiplex PCR, while the TCRdb copy is restricted to in-frame clones and leaves out a portion. Among around 72,000 clones listed, over 75% were seen once. Sequenced material: peripheral blood, taken on day 0 of AZD1222 vaccination. These receptors were taken from an adult in good health.

This rearrangement joins TRBV5-5 to TRBJ2-7, with D unresolved. Per germline, CDR1 SGHKS and CDR2 YYEKEE (reference sequence). The CDR3 contains 14 residues. V lost 4 bases to trimming and J lost 3 bases, with 14 bases between them. CDR3 residues: CASSLLSRDYEQYF. CDR3 nucleotides: TGTGCCAGCAGCCTTCTCAGTAGGGACTACGAGCAGTACTTC.

The chain recombines TRBV7-9 with TRBJ1-6; no firm D call. Per the germline V gene, CDR1 is SEHNR and CDR2 is FQNEAQ (reference sequence). CDR3 length: 13 residues. Trimming removed 4 bases at V and 9 bases at J, with 10 bases between. CDR3 DNA: TGTGCCAGCAGCTGGGAGGGAACTTCACCCCTCCACTTT. Protein: CASSWEGTSPLHF.